Listed below are T cell receptor beta chains from one sample, sequenced in a study of blood T cell repertoires in COVID-19. Here immunoSEQ multiplex PCR was the method, and the copy in TCRdb shows in-frame clones only, minus some. This sample carries more than 250,000 clones, 70% to 90% of them seen once, and the ten largest clones take 1.5% to 2%. The specimen sequenced was peripheral blood. These receptors came from a woman in her twenties or thirties with COVID-19, enrolled during active disease. Each CDR3 is given with its conserved first and last residue. The D gene is left open where the match is weak.

CASSTQVGGEKLFF TRBV2 -
CASSLQENSNQPQHF TRBV7-8 -
CASTPPGHQPQHF TRBV6-5 -
CASSFRGDYGYTF TRBV25-1 TRBD1
CASSQEVGGYAEAFF TRBV4-3 -
CASSPSLGQGAGAEAFF TRBV18 -
CASSGGQGASSYNSPLHF TRBV5-8 TRBD1
CASSRDRANTGELFF TRBV6-5 TRBD1
CASSPGPHNQPQHF TRBV5-6 -
CASSRDRDGTEAFF TRBV7-8 TRBD1
CASSHIANYGYTF TRBV7-8 -
CAWSMGAGDTIYF TRBV30 -
CASSLLASGMNSYNEQFF TRBV27 TRBD2
CASSLGVGAQETQYF TRBV11-3 -
CATRGQAVYGGYTF TRBV28 TRBD1
CASSGRQGGTEAFF TRBV7-2 TRBD1